The sequence of this TCR beta chain was determined in a study of control samples from healthy donors and cancer patients. Clones were read by immunoSEQ multiplex PCR, and TCRdb kept only the in-frame ones, dropping some. This table has tens of thousands of clones, about 89% appearing once. The CDR3 covers 16 residues. The V gene's germline CDR1 is ENHRY and CDR2 SYGVKD. After removal of 3 bases from V and 1 base from J, the junction contained 5 bases not matched to a gene. V usage is TRBV10-3 and J usage is TRBJ2-7; 11 bases match TRBD2. The sample taken for sequencing was blood. This TCR was recovered from a man aged 45-65 years in good health. The CDR3 loop is CAISDPGLAESYEQYF. The CDR3 DNA reads TGTGCCATCAGTGACCCGGGACTAGCGGAATCCTACGAGCAGTACTTC.